This T cell receptor beta chain was sequenced in a study of cytomegalovirus exposure and HLA in healthy donors. Healthy bone marrow donors supplied every sample. Each donor was nominally healthy when sampled (though unrecorded immune exposures were likely). The PCR employed 60 Vbeta primers together with 13 Jbeta primers. The assay was immunoSEQ multiplex PCR, and TCRdb's table has in-frame clones only and misses some. Of around 130,000 clones listed, 61% are singletons. Germline V gene data show CDR1 as SGHDT and CDR2 as YYEEEE. V lost 3 bases to trimming and J lost 2 bases, with 17 bases between them. The CDR3 runs 16 residues. For this clone: Its cognate antigen is unknown.

Overall study results and limits: In a later analysis, the majority of CMV-associated beta chains seemingly showed HLA restriction.

The source of this sequence is a male donor in good health and CMV-seronegative. The chain is built from TRBV5-6 and TRBJ1-2, with D tentatively TRBD1 (5 bases). Specimen: PBMCs. CDR3 coding DNA: TGTGCCAGCAGCTCGTTGTGGTGGGGCGGAAACTATGGCTACACCTTC. Protein: CASSSLWWGGNYGYTF. Full variable domain (outside the CDR3, taken from reference TRBV5-6 and TRBJ1-2): DAGVTQSPTHLIKTRGQQVTLRCSPKSGHDTVSWYQQALGQGPQFIFQYYEEEERQRGNFPDRFSGHQFPNYSSELNVNALLLGDSALYLCASSSLWWGGNYGYTFGSGTRLTVV.